This TCR beta chain was captured in a study of regulatory T cells in long-lasting Graves disease. Arm-PCR of CDR3 regions with iRepertoire HTBI primers generated TCR beta libraries. Each CDR3 protein gets one entry after TCRdb re-called the multiplex PCR reads with MiXCR. The table records 380,000 or so distinct CDR3 sequences, 15% to 20% of them present only once. Time point defined: newly diagnosed GD, antithyroid drugs for less than 3 months. Preparation of the TCR library used RNA extracted from PBMCs. Trimming removed 6 bases from V and 0 bases from J, with 4 bases in between. CDR3 length equals 12 residues. Germline V CDR1 and CDR2: MNHEY, SVGEGT. This clonotype came up many times. The sample was also linked to a second study, of T cells in Graves' hyperthyroidism and ophthalmopathy. That publication notes: Hyperthyroidism, newly diagnosed and lasting under 2 months, affected patients aged 18 to 65. Clinicians diagnosed patients from clinical symptoms, serum thyroxine and TRAb, thyroid ultrasound and orbital computed tomography. First-round RT-PCR targeting the TCR CDR3 was performed with the HTBI primer set.

This specimen was peripheral blood mononuclear cells (PBMCs), taken at new diagnosis, from a patient treated with antithyroid drugs. V usage is TRBV6-2 or TRBV6-3 and J usage is TRBJ2-3; D gene uncertain. The sequence was obtained from a woman between 18 and 30 years old with Graves disease. The CDR3: CASRASTDTQYF. The CDR3 coding sequence is TGTGCCAGCAGGGCCAGCACAGATACGCAGTATTTT.